These T cell receptor beta chains were read from a single sample in a study of vaccination and CD4 T cells after COVID-19. TCRdb ran MiXCR on the PCR reads and lists one entry per CDR3 protein. The sample has about 15,000 distinct CDR3 sequences, around 48% seen once. These receptors' targets are unknown. The sequenced sample consisted of CD4+ T cells from blood, cultured in vitro. These TCRs come from a human donor who had recovered from COVID-19. The CDR3 runs from the conserved cysteine through the conserved F or W. D genes are given only for firm matches. Clone sizes are given selectively: once, few, many, or a class where the clone is expanded.

d_call	clone_size	v_call	j_call	cdr3_aa	cdr3_nt
-	-	TRBV24-1	TRBJ1-2	CATSDSRSNYGYTF	TGTGCCACCAGTGACAGTCGGTCCAACTATGGCTACACCTTC
-	few	TRBV6-2/TRBV6-3	TRBJ1-2	CASSLVAHPNYGYTF	TGTGCCAGCAGTCTAGTGGCCCACCCCAACTATGGCTACACCTTC
-	-	TRBV11-1	TRBJ2-2	CASSLLQGTGELFF	TGTGCCAGCAGCTTACTGCAGGGAACCGGGGAGCTGTTTTTT
TRBD1	-	TRBV6-1	TRBJ2-2	CASRYSGTGVTGELFF	TGTGCCAGCAGATATTCCGGGACAGGGGTCACCGGGGAGCTGTTTTTT
-	-	TRBV20-1	TRBJ1-6	CSARDRRWGYPLHF	TGCAGTGCTAGAGATCGTCGTTGGGGCTATCCCCTCCACTTT
-	-	TRBV5-1	TRBJ2-5	CASSWGRQETQYF	TGCGCCAGCAGTTGGGGACGGCAAGAGACCCAGTACTTC
TRBD1	few	TRBV19	TRBJ1-5	CASQGAHQPQHF	TGTGCCAGTCAGGGGGCTCACCAGCCCCAGCATTTT
-	large	TRBV15	TRBJ1-4	CATSRGPLEKLFF	TGTGCCACCAGCAGGGGGCCCCTTGAAAAACTGTTTTTT
TRBD2	once	TRBV30	TRBJ2-1	CAGYGTSGRNEQFF	TGTGCCGGCTACGGGACTAGCGGGCGTAATGAGCAGTTCTTC
-	-	TRBV11-3	TRBJ2-1	CASSLGLGSYNEQFF	TGTGCCAGCAGCTTAGGACTAGGCTCCTACAATGAGCAGTTCTTC
TRBD1	few	TRBV7-2	TRBJ1-5	CASSAQGAGQPQHF	TGTGCCAGCAGCGCTCAGGGGGCAGGTCAGCCCCAGCATTTT
-	few	TRBV24-1	TRBJ2-1	CATSDWSEGNNEQFF	TGTGCCACCAGTGATTGGAGTGAGGGGAACAATGAGCAGTTCTTC
TRBD1	-	TRBV24-1	TRBJ2-5	CATSPGTGSGETQYF	TGTGCCACCAGTCCCGGGACAGGGAGTGGGGAGACCCAGTACTTC
-	-	TRBV11-2	TRBJ1-1	CASSSTWNTEAFF	TGTGCCAGCAGCTCCACCTGGAACACTGAAGCTTTCTTT
TRBD1	few	TRBV29-1	TRBJ1-2	CSVAGTGGYGYTF	TGCAGCGTCGCCGGGACAGGGGGCTATGGCTACACCTTC
-	-	TRBV20-1	TRBJ2-1	CSAPDRLARSGYNEQFF	TGCAGTGCTCCTGATCGGCTAGCGAGAAGTGGGTACAATGAGCAGTTCTTC
TRBD1	-	TRBV20-1	TRBJ2-1	CSARKTEDRAYREQFF	TGCAGTGCTAGGAAGACGGAGGACAGGGCTTACCGTGAGCAGTTCTTC
-	once	TRBV21-1	TRBJ2-1	CASSPYMNEQFF	TGTGCCAGCAGCCCCTATATGAATGAGCAGTTCTTC
-	-	TRBV6-1	TRBJ2-5	CASSDGLAGYETQYF	TGTGCCAGCAGTGACGGGCTGGCGGGTTATGAGACCCAGTACTTC
TRBD1	-	TRBV19	TRBJ1-5	CASSRVDRDSNQPQHF	TGTGCCAGTAGTAGAGTTGATAGGGACAGTAATCAGCCCCAGCATTTT
-	few	TRBV7-9	TRBJ1-6	CAQGVSPLHF	TGTGCCCAGGGAGTTTCACCCCTCCACTTT
-	-	TRBV10-3	TRBJ2-1	CAIRGAQAYNEQFF	TGTGCCATCAGGGGGGCACAGGCCTACAATGAGCAGTTCTTC
-	-	TRBV6-5	TRBJ1-3	CASSYLAGDNISGNTIYF	TGTGCCAGCAGTTACTTGGCAGGAGATAACATCTCTGGAAACACCATATATTTT
-	-	TRBV20-1	TRBJ2-4	CSAKVRDARLAKNIQYF	TGCAGTGCTAAGGTCAGGGACGCCCGACTAGCCAAAAACATTCAGTACTTC
TRBD1	-	TRBV20-1	TRBJ1-1	CSAQVGRGKAFF	TGCAGTGCCCAGGTGGGCAGGGGGAAAGCTTTCTTT
TRBD1	-	TRBV20-1	TRBJ2-7	CSARDPRQGYEQYF	TGCAGTGCTAGAGATCCCCGACAGGGGTACGAGCAGTACTTC
TRBD2	few	TRBV19	TRBJ2-1	CASSLAGLSSYNEQFF	TGTGCCAGTAGTCTAGCGGGTCTTAGCTCCTACAATGAGCAGTTCTTC
-	-	TRBV6-4	TRBJ1-1	CASSDTRTSGEAFF	TGTGCCAGCAGTGACACCAGGACATCGGGTGAAGCTTTCTTT
-	-	TRBV6-1	TRBJ1-5	CASSEALRGRVGDSNQPQHF	TGTGCCAGCAGTGAAGCGCTTCGGGGCAGGGTGGGCGATAGCAATCAGCCCCAGCATTTT
-	once	TRBV20-1	TRBJ1-1	CSARVTPSAEAFF	TGCAGTGCTAGAGTTACCCCCTCGGCTGAAGCTTTCTTT
TRBD2	-	TRBV20-1	TRBJ2-1	CSARSGRSPTYNEQFF	TGCAGTGCTAGAAGCGGGAGGTCTCCTACCTACAATGAGCAGTTCTTC
TRBD1	once	TRBV20-1	TRBJ2-7	CSAQSTGITYEQYF	TGCAGTGCCCAGTCGACAGGGATAACCTACGAGCAGTACTTC
-	-	TRBV7-2	TRBJ2-7	CASSLEATNSYEQYF	TGTGCCAGCAGCTTAGAAGCGACTAACTCCTACGAGCAGTACTTC
-	-	TRBV2	TRBJ2-3	CASSARDWVAPDTQYF	TGTGCCAGCAGCGCACGAGACTGGGTCGCTCCAGATACGCAGTATTTT
-	few	TRBV6-4	TRBJ2-3	CASSEGRENTQYF	TGTGCCAGCAGTGAAGGCAGGGAAAATACGCAGTATTTT
-	few	TRBV12-3/TRBV12-4	TRBJ1-2	CASRPGEGYGYTF	TGTGCCAGCAGGCCCGGAGAGGGGTATGGCTACACCTTC
-	-	TRBV28	TRBJ1-1	CASSFGGTRAFF	TGTGCCAGCAGTTTCGGAGGGACTCGGGCTTTCTTT
-	-	TRBV20-1	TRBJ1-5	CSASPPGFEQPQHF	TGCAGTGCTAGTCCGCCCGGGTTCGAGCAGCCCCAGCATTTT
-	-	TRBV7-9	TRBJ1-1	CASSYYRENTEAFF	TGTGCCAGCAGCTATTATCGGGAGAACACTGAAGCTTTCTTT
TRBD1	-	TRBV27	TRBJ1-2	CASSPTGGASGYTF	TGTGCCAGCAGTCCGACAGGGGGCGCGAGTGGCTACACCTTC
-	few	TRBV11-2	TRBJ1-2	CASSITSGRNYGYTF	TGTGCCAGCAGCATCACCTCGGGAAGAAACTATGGCTACACCTTC
-	-	TRBV24-1	TRBJ1-5	CATSDPVSNQPQHF	TGTGCCACCAGTGACCCGGTTAGCAATCAGCCCCAGCATTTT
-	-	TRBV12-3/TRBV12-4	TRBJ1-2	CASSLLDRRGYGYTF	TGTGCCAGCAGTTTACTAGACAGACGGGGCTATGGCTACACCTTC
-	-	TRBV7-2	TRBJ2-1	CASSQQSDRSSEQFF	TGTGCCAGCAGCCAACAGTCCGACCGGTCCAGTGAGCAGTTCTTC
-	few	TRBV24-1	TRBJ2-7	CATSHPVGSSYEQYF	TGTGCCACCAGTCACCCGGTAGGTTCATCCTACGAGCAGTACTTC
TRBD1	-	TRBV19	TRBJ1-3	CASSNSDRILSGNTIYF	TGTGCCAGTAGTAACTCGGACAGGATATTATCTGGAAACACCATATATTTT
-	once	TRBV20-1	TRBJ1-3	CSAVDQPGTSSGNTIYF	TGCAGTGCTGTCGATCAGCCAGGGACCAGCTCTGGAAACACCATATATTTT
-	once	TRBV5-4	TRBJ2-7	CASRRYGTNFYEQYF	TGTGCCAGCAGACGCTACGGGACAAACTTTTACGAGCAGTACTTC
TRBD1	-	TRBV6-5	TRBJ1-2	CASSYSHRGTRYTF	TGTGCCAGCAGTTACTCCCACAGGGGTACTCGCTACACCTTC
TRBD2	-	TRBV3-1	TRBJ2-3	CASSRLAGEVTDTQYF	TGTGCCAGCAGCCGCCTAGCGGGAGAGGTCACAGATACGCAGTATTTT